The clone carrying this T cell receptor beta chain was counted many times. The CDR3 contains 15 residues. Germline CDR1 and CDR2: SGHTA and FQGNSA. V was clipped by 5 bases and J by 8 bases; unmatched bases: 8. The data belong to a study of T cells in Graves' hyperthyroidism and ophthalmopathy. TCR beta CDR3 sequences were amplified from RNA transcripts. The study used the HTBI primer set for a first-round RT-PCR of the TCR CDR3. MiXCR was run by TCRdb on the multiplex PCR reads, yielding one entry per CDR3 protein. The sample includes about 500,000 distinct CDR3 sequences, about 16% of them seen just once.

The V and J genes are TRBV7-2 and TRBJ2-1, with TRBD2 matching 11 bases. Material: blood. The sequence derives from a woman in her twenties or thirties with Graves' ophthalmopathy. CDR3: CASSPMTSGKDEQFF. Here the CDR3 DNA reads TGTGCCAGCAGCCCGATGACTAGCGGGAAGGATGAGCAGTTCTTC.